This TCR beta chain was documented in a study of blood T cell repertoires in COVID-19. Study-level information: Samples came from the United States, Italy and Spain, spanning acute and convalescent COVID-19. Nucleic acid was either cDNA or gDNA, and it came from T cells, B-cell-depleted T cells, or PBMCs.

Source study methods: Quantification of nucleated cells was approximated via reference gene primer amplification. Data came from immunoSEQ multiplex PCR; TCRdb stores just in-frame clones and leaves some out. That table furnishes V, J and clone size, whereas the DNA furnished D and trimming. The sample comprises 100,000 or so clones, roughly 90% of which are singletons, and around 6% rests with the top ten. CDR3 length: 13 amino acids. The V end lost 7 bases, the J end lost 9 bases, and 16 bases lay between the germline ends. Germline loops: CDR1 LNHDA, CDR2 SQIVND (reference sequence). The source is a man aged 65 to 85 with acute or convalescent COVID-19. Sequencing was performed on peripheral blood. This rearrangement joins TRBV19 to TRBJ2-4; tentative D call: TRBD1 (6 bases). This CDR3 is CASTTDRSGIQYF. CDR3 coding DNA: TGTGCCAGTACCACCGACAGGTCAGGCATTCAGTACTTC.